A single sample is the source of the 23 T cell receptor beta chains below, sequenced in a study of T cell changes during pregnancy in multiple sclerosis. Libraries were prepared by immunoSEQ multiplex PCR; TCRdb keeps only in-frame clonotypes and omits some of them. The sample lists about 76,000 clones, roughly 92% occurring once. The source material was peripheral blood, sampled in the first trimester of pregnancy. The receptors stem from a female donor in good health, enrolled as a control in a pregnancy study.

The genes are TRBV28 and TRBJ1-2; 7 bases align to TRBD1. Trimming cost V 4 bases and J 2 bases; bases outside gene matches: 4. The germline gives CDR1 MDHEN, CDR2 SYDVKM. The CDR3 is 14 amino acids. The CDR3 region is CASSYPGQNYGYTF. The CDR3 DNA is TGTGCCAGCAGTTACCCGGGACAGAACTATGGCTACACCTTC.

This chain uses TRBV5-1 with TRBJ2-7, with TRBD2 as a possible D gene (6 bases). Between the trimmed V and J ends, which lost 0 bases and 4 bases, there was a span of 11 bases. CDR1 SGHRS and CDR2 YFSETQ come from the germline V gene. CDR3 size: 14 residues. In DNA, the CDR3 is TGCGCCAGCAGCTTGGCGGCAGGGAGGTACGAGCAGTACTTC. It is translated as CASSLAAGRYEQYF.

V and J are TRBV28 and TRBJ2-7; D possibly corresponds to TRBD2 (5 bases). This CDR3 comprises 13 residues. V was clipped by 6 bases and J by 6 bases, with 15 bases between them. The germline gives CDR1 MDHEN, CDR2 SYDVKM. The CDR3 DNA reads as TGTGCCAGCAGCCTGGTGGGAGTCCCCGAGCAGTACTTC. Translating gives CASSLVGVPEQYF. The full variable domain, its missing parts supplied by reference TRBV28 and TRBJ2-7, is DVKVTQSSRYLVKRTGEKVFLECVQDMDHENMFWYRQDPGLGLRLIYFSYDVKMKEKGDIPEGYSVSREKKERFSLILESASTNQTSMYLCASSLVGVPEQYFGPGTRLTVT.

The chain carries TRBV7-9 and TRBJ1-5, with 9 bases identical to TRBD1. Per the germline V gene, CDR1 is SEHNR and CDR2 is FQNEAQ (reference sequence). This CDR3 is built from 15 residues. The junction had 5 bases not matched to a gene; V was cut back by 5 bases and J by 3 bases. CDR3 sequence reads: CASSPDRGNNQPQHF. The DNA of the CDR3 is TGTGCCAGCAGCCCAGACAGGGGGAACAATCAGCCCCAGCATTTT.

This rearrangement joins TRBV7-2 to TRBJ2-3, with D tentatively TRBD2 (5 bases). Trimming removed 5 bases from V and 4 bases from J, with 16 bases in between. The CDR3 is 15 amino acids. Germline CDR1 is SGHTA and CDR2 is FQGNSA. The CDR3: CASSLYRGDPDTQYF. CDR3 sequence (DNA): TGTGCCAGCAGCCTTTATCGGGGTGACCCAGATACGCAGTATTTT.

The chain couples TRBV6-5 to TRBJ2-5; D might be TRBD1 (8 bases). V lost 6 bases and J lost 5, with 13 bases in between. The CDR3 is made up of 13 amino acids. The germline gives CDR1 MNHEY, CDR2 SVGAGI. CDR3 in DNA: TGTGCCAGCAGGAACAGGGGGGGGGAGACCCAGTACTTC. Encoded protein: CASRNRGGETQYF.

The rearrangement links TRBV27 to TRBJ2-7, with 8 nucleotides matching TRBD1. V lost 3 bases and J lost 3; bases outside the gene matches: 4. The CDR3 has 14 residues. Per the germline V gene, CDR1 is MNHEY and CDR2 is SMNVEV (reference sequence). The CDR3 DNA reads TGTGCCAGCAGTTTCGGACAGGGACACTACGAGCAGTACTTC. Protein: CASSFGQGHYEQYF.

The chain is built from TRBV18 and TRBJ2-7; 7 nucleotides match TRBD1. The CDR3 extends over 16 amino acids. With 1 base clipped from V and 3 bases from J, the junction kept 9 bases outside the gene matches. Germline-derived CDR1 and CDR2 are KGHSH and LQKENI. The CDR3 reads CASSPRVRGKVYEQYF. In DNA, the CDR3 is TGTGCCAGCTCACCACGAGTCAGGGGGAAGGTCTACGAGCAGTACTTC.

The CDR3 here is CAWSPGTYYEQYF. The CDR3, as DNA: TGTGCCTGGAGCCCAGGGACATACTACGAGCAGTACTTC. This chain joins TRBV30 and TRBJ2-7; D possibly corresponds to TRBD1 (6 bases). This CDR3 comprises 13 residues. V was trimmed by 3 bases and J by 3 bases, leaving 12 bases between them. Germline V gene data show CDR1 as GTSNPN and CDR2 as SVGIG (reference sequence).

The gene calls are TRBV14 and TRBJ2-3; tentative D call: TRBD1 (5 bases). Germline lookup yields CDR1 SGHDN and CDR2 FVKESK. This CDR3 is built from 18 residues. The V end was cut by 0 bases, the J end by 3 bases, with 19 bases between. This chain's CDR3 is CASSQDHRGGALTDTQYF. DNA for the CDR3: TGTGCCAGCAGCCAAGATCATAGGGGCGGAGCCTTAACAGATACGCAGTATTTT.

This clone was observed a few times. The V gene is TRBV19, the J gene TRBJ1-1; 9 positions match TRBD1. J gave up 5 bases and V 6 bases, and 7 bases lay outside the gene matches. CDR1 and CDR2 (germline): LNHDA, SQIVND (reference sequence). This CDR3 spans 14 amino acids. In DNA form, the CDR3 reads TGTGCCAGTAGCAACGACAGGGGGAAAACTGAAGCTTTCTTT. Its translation: CASSNDRGKTEAFF.

The chain links TRBV4-2 to TRBJ1-4, with D possibly matching TRBD1 (5 bases). Trimming took off 4 bases at V and 3 bases at J, with 15 bases between the two ends. CDR1 is LGHNA and CDR2 is YNFKEQ in the germline V gene. The CDR3 has 16 residues. This CDR3 reads CASSRRTGASNEKLFF. Written as DNA, the CDR3 is TGTGCCAGCAGCCGGAGAACAGGCGCTTCTAATGAAAAACTGTTTTTT.

V gene TRBV5-4 combines with J gene TRBJ2-5, with 7 bases fitting TRBD2. The CDR3 extends over 14 amino acids. Germline CDR1 SGHNT, CDR2 YYREEE (reference sequence). Trimming cost V 3 bases and J 5 bases; bases outside gene matches: 7. The CDR3 loop reads CASSSGSGKETQYF. The CDR3 DNA sequence: TGTGCCAGCAGCTCGGGGAGCGGGAAGGAGACCCAGTACTTC.

This sequence joins TRBV5-1 and TRBJ1-2; D unresolved. CDR3 size: 17 residues. The V gene's germline CDR1 is SGHRS and CDR2 YFSETQ. The germline V and J ends were trimmed by 5 bases and 0 bases, with 20 bases remaining between them. In DNA, the CDR3 is TGCGCCAGCAGACATACCCTTGGGCAGACCGCTAACTATGGCTACACCTTC. This translates into CASRHTLGQTANYGYTF.

CDR3 in DNA: TGTGCCAGCAGCCCGTTTACTAGCGGGGGGGAGACCTACAATGAGCAGTTCTTC. Translating gives CASSPFTSGGETYNEQFF. This chain connects TRBV7-9 to TRBJ2-1, with TRBD2 matching 13 bases. V gave up 5 bases and J gave up 2 bases; unmatched junction bases: 9. Germline V gene sequence: CDR1 SEHNR, CDR2 FQNEAQ (reference sequence). This CDR3 has 18 residues.

The chain uses TRBV19 and TRBJ1-1, with TRBD1 as a possible D gene (6 bases). CDR3 length: 14 residues. V was pared by 4 bases and J by 2 bases, with 11 bases between. The germline V gene has CDR1 LNHDA and CDR2 SQIVND (reference sequence). DNA of the CDR3: TGTGCCAGTAGTACACAGGGAAGCAACACTGAAGCTTTCTTT. Translated, it gives CASSTQGSNTEAFF.

The CDR3 region is CASSLVRSSGSYNEQFF. The DNA of the CDR3 is TGTGCCAGCAGCTTAGTTCGGTCTAGCGGATCCTACAATGAGCAGTTCTTC. This chain connects TRBV7-9 to TRBJ2-1; 7 bases are shared with TRBD2. Trimming at V came to 1 base and at J to 1 base, leaving 7 bases not matched to a gene. CDR1 is SEHNR and CDR2 is FQNEAQ in the germline V gene (reference sequence). CDR3 length equals 17 residues.

The CDR3: CASSDRLAGVGEQFF. Here the CDR3 DNA reads TGTGCCAGCAGCGACCGACTAGCGGGAGTAGGTGAGCAGTTCTTC. The rearrangement joins TRBV7-9 to TRBJ2-1; 12 bases are shared with TRBD2. This CDR3 spans 15 amino acids. The V segment lost 5 bases and the J segment 9 bases; nucleotides outside the gene matches: 8. Germline values: CDR1 SEHNR, CDR2 FQNEAQ (reference sequence).

The V call is TRBV5-6, the J call TRBJ1-1; no clear D. V lost 0 bases, J lost 7 bases, and 10 bases lay in between. Germline CDR1 reads SGHDT; CDR2 reads YYEEEE. CDR3 length: 13 residues. The CDR3 DNA follows: TGTGCCAGCAGCTTGGCCTTTCCAGATGAAGCTTTCTTT. This sequence encodes CASSLAFPDEAFF.

V and J are TRBV2 and TRBJ2-3, with D possibly being TRBD2 (6 bases). V lost 10 bases and J lost 0, with 17 bases in between. The CDR3 contains 15 residues. The germline gives CDR1 SNHLY, CDR2 FYNNEI. CDR3 nucleotide sequence: TGTGCCACAGCTCGGCAGGGACTGAGCACAGATACGCAGTATTTT. Amino acid sequence: CATARQGLSTDTQYF.

The chain joins TRBV19 to TRBJ2-1, with TRBD1 matching over 11 bases. The CDR3 is made up of 14 amino acids. The trim removed 10 bases at V and 8 bases at J, leaving 10 bases unmatched. Germline V gives CDR1 LNHDA, CDR2 SQIVND (reference sequence). CDR3 amino acids: CATATGTGGYEQFF. The CDR3 nucleotides read TGTGCCACCGCAACCGGGACAGGGGGTTATGAGCAGTTCTTC.

The chain joins TRBV11-2 to TRBJ2-7; TRBD1 matches 10 bases. This CDR3 has 15 amino acids. Trimming took 6 bases from V and 5 from J; bases not matched to a gene: 10. Per germline, CDR1 SGHAT and CDR2 FQNNGV. CDR3 bases: TGTGCCAGCAGAGGAGTTCGACAGGGGGCAAACGAGCAGTACTTC. This translates into CASRGVRQGANEQYF. The complete variable domain, with remaining parts taken from reference TRBV11-2 and TRBJ2-7, reads EAGVAQSPRYKIIEKRQSVAFWCNPISGHATLYWYQQILGQGPKLLIQFQNNGVVDDSQLPKDRFSAERLKGVDSTLKIQPAKLEDSAVYLCASRGVRQGANEQYFGPGTRLTVT.

The CDR3 protein is CASSVKGLMQETQYF. The DNA of the CDR3 is TGTGCCAGCAGCGTAAAAGGACTGATGCAAGAGACCCAGTACTTC. The chain recombines TRBV9 with TRBJ2-5; D is perhaps TRBD2 (5 bases). Trimming stripped 1 base from V and 2 bases from J, with 12 bases between. This CDR3 has 15 amino acids. Per the germline V gene, CDR1 is SGDLS and CDR2 is YYNGEE.